The source of this TCR beta chain is a study of cytomegalovirus exposure and HLA in healthy donors. In the PCR, 60 Vbeta and 13 Jbeta primers were used. Clones were read by immunoSEQ multiplex PCR, and TCRdb kept only the in-frame ones, dropping some. Of roughly 100,000 clones listed, 60% to 85% are singletons. General observations from the study: In a later analysis, a missense DCLRE1C variant was linked to TCR beta V- and J-gene trimming. The classifier reportedly diagnosed cytomegalovirus status with high sensitivity and specificity. Roughly uniform depth of sequencing across donors was assumed in presence/absence analyses. In vitro work confirmed that a few CMV-associated chains recognize CMV antigens.

As for this clone: Its antigen is currently unknown.

The germline V and J ends were trimmed by 2 bases and 2 bases, with 10 bases remaining between them. Germline CDR1 is SGHTA and CDR2 is FQGNSA. CDR3 size: 14 residues. The clonotype originates from a middle-aged man in good health and CMV-seropositive. The sample comprised PBMCs. V gene TRBV7-2 combines with J gene TRBJ2-7, with D maybe TRBD2 (6 bases). For the CDR3, the DNA is TGTGCCAGCAGCTTAAGCGGGCCTACCTACGAGCAGTACTTC. This gives the protein CASSLSGPTYEQYF. Complete variable domain (other parts from reference TRBV7-2 and TRBJ2-7): GAGVSQSPSNKVTEKGKDVELRCDPISGHTALYWYRQSLGQGLEFLIYFQGNSAPDKSGLPSDRFSAERTGGSVSTLTIQRTQQEDSAVYLCASSLSGPTYEQYFGPGTRLTVT.